Listed below are T cell receptor beta chains from one sample, sequenced in a study of T-cell reconstitution after alpha-beta-depleted transplantation in children. One entry per CDR3 protein results from TCRdb running MiXCR on the PCR reads. Seen here are 500,000 or so distinct CDR3 sequences, approximately 32% observed once, and the top ten hold more than 2%. This material consisted of PBMCs from the stem cell graft donor, taken from the stem cell graft. These receptors all come from a human donor who donated a stem cell graft to a child with aplastic anemia. Both conserved end residues are part of each CDR3. Clone size, where shown, is once, few, many, or a class for clones that have expanded.

cdr3_aa: CASSLFQGASNEQFF
v_call: TRBV7-3
j_call: TRBJ2-1
clone_size: -

cdr3_aa: CASSSAIGAEAFF
v_call: TRBV12-3/TRBV12-4
j_call: TRBJ1-1
clone_size: once

cdr3_aa: CASRMSGSSYNEQFF
v_call: TRBV5-1
j_call: TRBJ2-1
clone_size: few

cdr3_aa: CASSLSGGVQYF
v_call: TRBV12-3/TRBV12-4
j_call: TRBJ2-4
clone_size: -

cdr3_aa: CASKSGSSADTQYF
v_call: TRBV6-1
j_call: TRBJ2-3
clone_size: few

cdr3_aa: CSARSGTVQETQYF
v_call: TRBV20-1
j_call: TRBJ2-5
clone_size: many

cdr3_aa: CASSLGPRGRTEAFF
v_call: TRBV12-3/TRBV12-4
j_call: TRBJ1-1
clone_size: -

cdr3_aa: CASSDDGGRQETQYF
v_call: TRBV6-4
j_call: TRBJ2-5
clone_size: few

cdr3_aa: CASSTTWATSTDTQYF
v_call: TRBV9
j_call: TRBJ2-3
clone_size: -

cdr3_aa: CATSLLAGVSHEQFF
v_call: TRBV15
j_call: TRBJ2-1
clone_size: few

cdr3_aa: CASSELFTGELFF
v_call: TRBV10-1
j_call: TRBJ2-2
clone_size: -

cdr3_aa: CASSLVAGNYEQYF
v_call: TRBV5-1
j_call: TRBJ2-7
clone_size: -

cdr3_aa: CASSDVGYNEQFF
v_call: TRBV10-2
j_call: TRBJ2-1
clone_size: few

cdr3_aa: CASSLDYNQPQHF
v_call: TRBV7-2
j_call: TRBJ1-5
clone_size: -

cdr3_aa: CASSFLTLTDTQYF
v_call: TRBV27
j_call: TRBJ2-3
clone_size: -

cdr3_aa: CASSSSGRDSNEQFF
v_call: TRBV7-2
j_call: TRBJ2-1
clone_size: -

cdr3_aa: CSASPTSGSSYEQYF
v_call: TRBV20-1
j_call: TRBJ2-7
clone_size: few

cdr3_aa: CSAPQGSRGYTF
v_call: TRBV20-1
j_call: TRBJ1-2
clone_size: -

cdr3_aa: CASSLGVGTAPSGANVLTF
v_call: TRBV12-3/TRBV12-4
j_call: TRBJ2-6
clone_size: -

cdr3_aa: CASSPGSGRSSTDTQYF
v_call: TRBV7-9
j_call: TRBJ2-3
clone_size: -

cdr3_aa: CSARDPDGTSYEQYF
v_call: TRBV20-1
j_call: TRBJ2-7
clone_size: -

cdr3_aa: CASSPRQGGQETQYF
v_call: TRBV14
j_call: TRBJ2-5
clone_size: few

cdr3_aa: CSASGTSGSLFSYNEQFF
v_call: TRBV20-1
j_call: TRBJ2-1
clone_size: -

cdr3_aa: CASAGPSGDYEQYF
v_call: TRBV18
j_call: TRBJ2-7
clone_size: few

cdr3_aa: CASSPRTTYEQYF
v_call: TRBV18
j_call: TRBJ2-7
clone_size: -

cdr3_aa: CASSLQGLAEETQYF
v_call: TRBV7-2
j_call: TRBJ2-5
clone_size: -